The 7 T cell receptor beta chains below all came from one sample that was sequenced in a study of cytomegalovirus exposure and HLA in healthy donors. The PCR contained 60 Vbeta and 13 Jbeta primers. Profiled with immunoSEQ multiplex PCR; TCRdb holds only in-frame clones, not every one. In the table there are 110,000 to 150,000 clones, 84% of which are singletons. Sequenced material: PBMCs. The source is a boy younger than 10 in good health and CMV-seronegative.

The V gene is TRBV7-2, the J gene TRBJ2-1, with a tentative D call TRBD2 (6 bases). Per germline, CDR1 SGHTA and CDR2 FQGNSA. V lost 0 bases to trimming and J lost 6 bases, with 12 bases between them. This CDR3 contains 15 residues. The CDR3 is CASSLAGVRGNEQFF. The CDR3 DNA follows: TGTGCCAGCAGCTTAGCGGGAGTGCGGGGCAATGAGCAGTTCTTC.

The chain employs TRBV27 and TRBJ2-4; D might be TRBD1 (5 bases). Germline V lookup: CDR1 MNHEY, CDR2 SMNVEV (reference sequence). CDR3 length: 16 residues. V lost 5 bases to trimming and J lost 0 bases, with 14 bases between them. This CDR3 reads CASSDRGGIAKNIQYF. As DNA, the CDR3 is TGTGCCAGCAGTGATAGGGGCGGAATAGCCAAAAACATTCAGTACTTC.

The gene calls are TRBV18 and TRBJ2-3; 12 bases agree with TRBD1. This CDR3 comprises 15 residues. Germline values: CDR1 KGHSH, CDR2 LQKENI. V lost 6 bases and J lost 6; bases outside the gene matches: 7. CDR3 bases: TGTGCCAGCTCGCGCGGGACAGGGGGCTCTGATACGCAGTATTTT. It is translated as CASSRGTGGSDTQYF.

The chain couples TRBV15 to TRBJ1-1; no firm D call. V dropped 1 base and J dropped 5 bases, with 11 bases sitting between them. The length of the CDR3 is 14 residues. Germline V gives CDR1 LNHNV, CDR2 YYDKDF (reference sequence). The CDR3 coding sequence is TGTGCCACCAGCAGAGGGCCGGGTTTAACTGAAGCTTTCTTT. Residues: CATSRGPGLTEAFF.

The chain recombines TRBV11-3 with TRBJ2-1; tentatively, D is TRBD2 (5 bases). This CDR3 comprises 16 residues. V was shortened by 1 base and J by 4 bases, with 14 bases between the two germline ends. Per the germline V gene, CDR1 is SGHNT and CDR2 is YENEEA. The CDR3 DNA sequence: TGTGCCAGCAGCTTAGTTACCAGCGGAGGATACAATGAGCAGTTCTTC. As protein: CASSLVTSGGYNEQFF.

This clone occurred a few times. J is TRBJ2-2 and V is TRBV28; D call uncertain. The CDR3 extends over 12 amino acids. CDR1 is MDHEN, CDR2 SYDVKM, per germline. Trimming left V 6 bases short and J 6 bases short, with 8 bases between. The CDR3 protein is CASSRFPGELFF. The CDR3, as DNA: TGTGCCAGCAGCCGGTTCCCCGGGGAGCTGTTTTTT.

This clone was picked up one time. The chain carries TRBV5-3 and TRBJ2-1, with TRBD1 identical over 9 bases. TRBV5-3 is marked as an open reading frame, function uncertain. V lost 1 base and J lost 7; bases outside the gene matches: 15. This CDR3 has 18 amino acids. The DNA for the CDR3 is TGTGCCAGAAGCTTGTGCTACAGCAGCGGACAGGGGTCAAATGAGCAGTTCTTC. Residues: CARSLCYSSGQGSNEQFF.